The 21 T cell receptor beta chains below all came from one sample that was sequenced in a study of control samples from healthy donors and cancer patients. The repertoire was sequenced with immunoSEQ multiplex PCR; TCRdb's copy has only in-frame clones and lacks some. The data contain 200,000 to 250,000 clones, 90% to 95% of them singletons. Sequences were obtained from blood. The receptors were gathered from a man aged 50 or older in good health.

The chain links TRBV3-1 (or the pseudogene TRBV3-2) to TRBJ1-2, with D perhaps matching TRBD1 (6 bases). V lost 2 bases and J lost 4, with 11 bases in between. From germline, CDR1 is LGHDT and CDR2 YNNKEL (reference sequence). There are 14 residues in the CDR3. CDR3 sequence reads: CASSQLGTPYGYTF. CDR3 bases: TGTGCCAGCAGCCAACTCGGGACACCCTATGGCTACACCTTC.

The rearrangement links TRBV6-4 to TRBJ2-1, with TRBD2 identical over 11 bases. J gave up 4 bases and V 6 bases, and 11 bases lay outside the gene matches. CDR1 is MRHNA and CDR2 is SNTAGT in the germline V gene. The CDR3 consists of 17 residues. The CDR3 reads CASRAGLAEEFYNEQFF. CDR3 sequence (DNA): TGTGCCAGCAGGGCGGGACTAGCGGAGGAATTTTACAATGAGCAGTTCTTC.

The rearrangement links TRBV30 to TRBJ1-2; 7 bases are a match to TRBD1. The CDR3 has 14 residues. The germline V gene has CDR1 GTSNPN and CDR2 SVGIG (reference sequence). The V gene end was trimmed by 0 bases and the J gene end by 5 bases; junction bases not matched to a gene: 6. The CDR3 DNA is TGTGCCTGGAGTGTCAGGGGGTTAGGGTATGGCTACACCTTC. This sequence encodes CAWSVRGLGYGYTF.

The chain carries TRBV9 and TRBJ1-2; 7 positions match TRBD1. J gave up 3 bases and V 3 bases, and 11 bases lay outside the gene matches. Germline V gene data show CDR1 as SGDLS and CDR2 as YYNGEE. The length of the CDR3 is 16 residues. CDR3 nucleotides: TGTGCCAGCAGCGCCCACACAGGGGAGGAAGACTATGGCTACACCTTC. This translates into CASSAHTGEEDYGYTF. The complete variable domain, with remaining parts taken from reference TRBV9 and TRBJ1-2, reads DSGVTQTPKHLITATGQRVTLRCSPRSGDLSVYWYQQSLDQGLQFLIQYYNGEERAKGNILERFSAQQFPDLHSELNLSSLELGDSALYFCASSAHTGEEDYGYTFGSGTRLTVV.

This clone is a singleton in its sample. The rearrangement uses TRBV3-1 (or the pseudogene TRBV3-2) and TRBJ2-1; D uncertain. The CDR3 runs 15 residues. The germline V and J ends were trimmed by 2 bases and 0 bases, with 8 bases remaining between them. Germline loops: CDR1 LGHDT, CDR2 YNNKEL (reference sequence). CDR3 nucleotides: TGTGCCAGCAGCCAATTGTCCAACTCCTACAATGAGCAGTTCTTC. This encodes CASSQLSNSYNEQFF.

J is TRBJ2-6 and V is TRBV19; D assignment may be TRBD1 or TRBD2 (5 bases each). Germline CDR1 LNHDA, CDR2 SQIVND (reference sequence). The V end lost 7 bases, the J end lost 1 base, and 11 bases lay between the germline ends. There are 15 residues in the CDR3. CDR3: CASIPGASGANVLTF. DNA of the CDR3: TGTGCCAGTATCCCCGGGGCGTCTGGGGCCAACGTCCTGACTTTC. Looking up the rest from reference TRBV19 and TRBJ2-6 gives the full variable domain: DGGITQSPKYLFRKEGQNVTLSCEQNLNHDAMYWYRQDPGQGLRLIYYSQIVNDFQKGDIAEGYSVSREKKESFPLTVTSAQKNPTAFYLCASIPGASGANVLTFGAGSRLTVL.

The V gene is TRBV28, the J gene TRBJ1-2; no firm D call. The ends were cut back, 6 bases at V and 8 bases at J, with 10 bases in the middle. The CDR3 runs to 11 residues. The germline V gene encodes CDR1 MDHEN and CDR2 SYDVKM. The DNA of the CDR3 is TGTGCCAGCAGAACCACCGGGGGCTACACCTTC. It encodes CASRTTGGYTF.

This CDR3 is CASSFSEGHQPQHF. CDR3 nucleotides: TGTGCCAGCAGCTTTTCTGAGGGCCATCAGCCCCAGCATTTT. This chain links TRBV7-9 with TRBJ1-5; D uncertain. CDR3 size: 14 residues. V was clipped by 3 bases and J by 5 bases, with 11 bases between them. Germline values: CDR1 SEHNR, CDR2 FQNEAQ (reference sequence).

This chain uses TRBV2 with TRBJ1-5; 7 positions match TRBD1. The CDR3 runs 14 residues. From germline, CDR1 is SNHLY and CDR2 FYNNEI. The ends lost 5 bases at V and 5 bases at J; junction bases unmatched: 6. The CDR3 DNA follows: TGTGCCAGCAGTCTAGGACAGGCCCATCAGCCCCAGCATTTT. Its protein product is CASSLGQAHQPQHF.

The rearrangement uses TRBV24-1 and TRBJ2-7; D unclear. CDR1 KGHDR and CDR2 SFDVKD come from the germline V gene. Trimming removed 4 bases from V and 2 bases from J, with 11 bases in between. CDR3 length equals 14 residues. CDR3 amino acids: CATSEAGPPYEQYF. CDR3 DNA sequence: TGTGCCACCAGTGAGGCCGGGCCCCCCTACGAGCAGTACTTC.

CDR3 DNA: TGTGCCAGCAGCCCTGGGGGGTGGGGGCGGGAGACCCAGTACTTC. Residues: CASSPGGWGRETQYF. The gene calls are TRBV7-2 and TRBJ2-5, with D perhaps assigned TRBD1 or TRBD2 (6 bases each). Germline CDR1 SGHTA, CDR2 FQGNSA. CDR3 length: 15 amino acids. V lost 5 bases and J 5 bases, leaving 18 bases between the germline ends.

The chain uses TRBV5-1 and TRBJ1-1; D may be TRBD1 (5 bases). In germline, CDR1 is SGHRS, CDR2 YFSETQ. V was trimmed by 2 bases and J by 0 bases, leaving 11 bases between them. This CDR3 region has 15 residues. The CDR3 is CASSLRDPMNTEAFF. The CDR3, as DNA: TGCGCCAGCAGCTTACGGGACCCCATGAACACTGAAGCTTTCTTT.

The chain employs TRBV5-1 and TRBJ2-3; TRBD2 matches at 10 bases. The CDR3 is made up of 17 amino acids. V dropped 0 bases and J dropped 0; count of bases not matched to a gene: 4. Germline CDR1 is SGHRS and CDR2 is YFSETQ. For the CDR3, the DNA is TGCGCCAGCAGCTTGGGGACTAGCGGCTACAGCACAGATACGCAGTATTTT. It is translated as CASSLGTSGYSTDTQYF.

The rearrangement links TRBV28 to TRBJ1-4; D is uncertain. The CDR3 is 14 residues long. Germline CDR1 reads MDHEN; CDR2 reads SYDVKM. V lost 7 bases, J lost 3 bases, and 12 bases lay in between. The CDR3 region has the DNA TGTGCCAGCATGCAGGCGGGGTCTAATGAAAAACTGTTTTTT. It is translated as CASMQAGSNEKLFF.

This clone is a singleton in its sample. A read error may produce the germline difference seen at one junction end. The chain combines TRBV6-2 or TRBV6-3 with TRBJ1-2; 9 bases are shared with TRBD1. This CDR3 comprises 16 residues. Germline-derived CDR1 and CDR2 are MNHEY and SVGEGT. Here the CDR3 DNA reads TGTGCCAGCAGCTACTCCGGGACAGGGATTAACTATGGCTACACCTTC. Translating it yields CASSYSGTGINYGYTF.

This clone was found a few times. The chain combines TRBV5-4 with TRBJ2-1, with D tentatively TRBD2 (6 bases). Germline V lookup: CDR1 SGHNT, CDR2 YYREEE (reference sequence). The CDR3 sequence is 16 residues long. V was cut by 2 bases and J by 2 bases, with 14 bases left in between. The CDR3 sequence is CASSLVGLSPYNEQFF. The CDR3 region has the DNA TGTGCCAGCAGCTTAGTGGGACTCTCACCCTACAATGAGCAGTTCTTC.

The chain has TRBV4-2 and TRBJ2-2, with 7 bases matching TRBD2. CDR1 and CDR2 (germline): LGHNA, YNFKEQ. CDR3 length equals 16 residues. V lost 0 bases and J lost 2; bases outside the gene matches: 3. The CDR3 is CASSQDSGRNTGELFF. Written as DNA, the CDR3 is TGTGCCAGCAGCCAAGATAGCGGGCGAAACACCGGGGAGCTGTTTTTT.

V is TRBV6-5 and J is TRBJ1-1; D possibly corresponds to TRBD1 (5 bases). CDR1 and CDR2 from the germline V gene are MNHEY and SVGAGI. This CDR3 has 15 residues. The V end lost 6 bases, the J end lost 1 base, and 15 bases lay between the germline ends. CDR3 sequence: CASSRGGGTNTEAFF. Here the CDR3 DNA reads TGTGCCAGCAGCCGGGGTGGAGGGACGAACACTGAAGCTTTCTTT.

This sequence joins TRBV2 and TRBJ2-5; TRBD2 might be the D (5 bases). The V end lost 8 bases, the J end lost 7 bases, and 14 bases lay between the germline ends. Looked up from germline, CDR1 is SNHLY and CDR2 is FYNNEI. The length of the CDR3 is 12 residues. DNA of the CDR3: TGTGCCAGCCAGGAGGCCACTGGGACCCAGTACTTC. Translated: CASQEATGTQYF.

The CDR3 protein is CASSPWTANNEQFF. The CDR3 region has the DNA TGTGCCAGCAGTCCTTGGACAGCAAACAATGAGCAGTTCTTC. The V and J genes are TRBV27 and TRBJ2-1, with D possibly matching TRBD1 (6 bases). Trimming cost V 5 bases and J 5 bases, with 13 bases left between them. Germline V gene data show CDR1 as MNHEY and CDR2 as SMNVEV (reference sequence). This CDR3 is built from 14 residues.

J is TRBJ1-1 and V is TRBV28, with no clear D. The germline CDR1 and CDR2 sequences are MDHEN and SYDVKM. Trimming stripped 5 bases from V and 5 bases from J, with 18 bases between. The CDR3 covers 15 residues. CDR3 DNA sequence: TGTGCCAGCAGTACACGACCCACGGGTCTGACTGAAGCTTTCTTT. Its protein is CASSTRPTGLTEAFF. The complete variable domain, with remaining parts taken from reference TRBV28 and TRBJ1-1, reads DVKVTQSSRYLVKRTGEKVFLECVQDMDHENMFWYRQDPGLGLRLIYFSYDVKMKEKGDIPEGYSVSREKKERFSLILESASTNQTSMYLCASSTRPTGLTEAFFGQGTRLTVV.